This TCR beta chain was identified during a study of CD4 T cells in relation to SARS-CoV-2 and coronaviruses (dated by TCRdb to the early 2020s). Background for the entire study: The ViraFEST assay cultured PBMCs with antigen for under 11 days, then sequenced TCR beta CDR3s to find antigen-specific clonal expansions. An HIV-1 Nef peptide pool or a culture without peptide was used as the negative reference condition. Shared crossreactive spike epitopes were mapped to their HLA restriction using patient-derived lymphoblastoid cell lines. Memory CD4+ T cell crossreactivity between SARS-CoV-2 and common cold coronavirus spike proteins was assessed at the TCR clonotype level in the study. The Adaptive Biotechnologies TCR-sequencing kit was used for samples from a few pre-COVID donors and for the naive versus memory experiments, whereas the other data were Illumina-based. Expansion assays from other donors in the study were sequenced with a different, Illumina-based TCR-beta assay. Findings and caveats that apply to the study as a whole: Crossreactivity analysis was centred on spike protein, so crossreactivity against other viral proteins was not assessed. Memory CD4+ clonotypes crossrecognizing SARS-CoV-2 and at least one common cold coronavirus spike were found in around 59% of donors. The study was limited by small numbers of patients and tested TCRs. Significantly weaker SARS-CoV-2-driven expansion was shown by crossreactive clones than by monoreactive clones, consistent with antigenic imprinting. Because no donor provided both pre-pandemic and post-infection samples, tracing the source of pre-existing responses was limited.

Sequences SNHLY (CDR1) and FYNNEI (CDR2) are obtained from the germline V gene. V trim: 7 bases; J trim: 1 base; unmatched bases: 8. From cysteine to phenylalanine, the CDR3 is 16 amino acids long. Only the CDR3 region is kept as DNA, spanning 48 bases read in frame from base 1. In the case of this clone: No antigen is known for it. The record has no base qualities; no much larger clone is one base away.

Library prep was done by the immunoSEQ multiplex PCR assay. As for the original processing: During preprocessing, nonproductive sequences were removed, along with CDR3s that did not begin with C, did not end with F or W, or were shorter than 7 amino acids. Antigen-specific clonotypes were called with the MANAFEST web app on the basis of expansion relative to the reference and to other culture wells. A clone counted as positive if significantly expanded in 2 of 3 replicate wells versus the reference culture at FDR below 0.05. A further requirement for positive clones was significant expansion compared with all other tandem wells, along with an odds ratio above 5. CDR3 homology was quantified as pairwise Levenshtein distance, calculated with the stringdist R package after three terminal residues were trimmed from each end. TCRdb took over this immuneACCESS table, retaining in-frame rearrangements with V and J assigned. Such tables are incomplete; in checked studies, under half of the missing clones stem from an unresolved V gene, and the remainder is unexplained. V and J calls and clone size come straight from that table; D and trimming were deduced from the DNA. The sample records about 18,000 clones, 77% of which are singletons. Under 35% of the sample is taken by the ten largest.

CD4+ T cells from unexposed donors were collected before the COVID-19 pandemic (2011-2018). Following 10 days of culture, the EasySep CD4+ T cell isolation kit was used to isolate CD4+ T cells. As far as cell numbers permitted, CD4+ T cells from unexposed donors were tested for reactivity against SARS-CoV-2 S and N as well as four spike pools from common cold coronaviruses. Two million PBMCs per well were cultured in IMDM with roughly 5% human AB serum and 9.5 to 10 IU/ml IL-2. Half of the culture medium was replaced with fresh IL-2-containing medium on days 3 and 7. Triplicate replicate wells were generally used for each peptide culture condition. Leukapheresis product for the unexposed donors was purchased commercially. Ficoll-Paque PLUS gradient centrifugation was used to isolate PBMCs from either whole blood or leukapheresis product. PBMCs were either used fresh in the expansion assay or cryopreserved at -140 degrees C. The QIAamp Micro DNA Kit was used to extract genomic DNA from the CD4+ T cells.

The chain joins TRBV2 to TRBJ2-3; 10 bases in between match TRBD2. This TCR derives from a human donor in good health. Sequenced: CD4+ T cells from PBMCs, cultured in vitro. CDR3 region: CASKSLAGVGTDTQYF. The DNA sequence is TGTGCCAGCAAATCGCTAGCGGGAGTAGGCACAGATACGCAGTATTTT.